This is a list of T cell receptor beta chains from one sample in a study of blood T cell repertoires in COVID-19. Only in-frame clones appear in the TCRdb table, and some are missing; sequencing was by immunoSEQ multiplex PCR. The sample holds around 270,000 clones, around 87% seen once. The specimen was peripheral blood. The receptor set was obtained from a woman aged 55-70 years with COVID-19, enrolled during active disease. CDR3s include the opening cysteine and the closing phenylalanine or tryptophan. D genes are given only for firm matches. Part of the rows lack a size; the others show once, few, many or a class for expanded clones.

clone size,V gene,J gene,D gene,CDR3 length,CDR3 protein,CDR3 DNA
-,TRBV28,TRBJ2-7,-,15,CASSLTDQGTDEQYF,TGTGCCAGCAGTTTAACGGACCAGGGCACGGACGAGCAGTACTTC
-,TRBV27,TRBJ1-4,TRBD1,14,CASSLGTGGEKLFF,TGTGCCAGCAGCTTGGGGACAGGAGGGGAAAAACTGTTTTTT
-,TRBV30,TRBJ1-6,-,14,CAWSAGRGNSPLHF,TGTGCCTGGAGTGCAGGAAGGGGTAATTCACCCCTCCACTTT
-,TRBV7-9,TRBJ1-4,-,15,CASSLALQGGEKLFF,TGTGCCAGCAGCTTAGCGCTTCAGGGTGGCGAAAAACTGTTTTTT
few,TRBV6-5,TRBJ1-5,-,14,CASRAPGSNQPQHF,TGTGCCAGCAGGGCACCGGGGAGCAATCAGCCCCAGCATTTT
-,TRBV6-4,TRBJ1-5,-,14,CASSDGQKDQPQHF,TGTGCCAGCAGTGACGGGCAGAAAGATCAGCCCCAGCATTTT
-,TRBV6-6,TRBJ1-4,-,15,CASRAGRATNEKLFF,TGTGCCAGCAGGGCCGGGAGAGCAACTAATGAAAAACTGTTTTTT
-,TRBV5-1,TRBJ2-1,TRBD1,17,CASSLGAGGYSYNEQFF,TGCGCCAGCAGCTTGGGGGCAGGGGGCTACTCCTACAATGAGCAGTTCTTC
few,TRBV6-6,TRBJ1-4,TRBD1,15,CASSRGQGANEKLFF,TGTGCCAGCAGTCGGGGACAGGGGGCGAATGAAAAACTGTTTTTT
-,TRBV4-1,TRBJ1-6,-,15,CASSLGQLYNSPLHF,TGCGCCAGCAGCCTCGGACAGCTCTATAATTCACCCCTCCACTTT
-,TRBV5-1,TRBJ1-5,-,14,CASSRSGRGQPQHF,TGCGCCAGCAGCCGATCGGGGCGGGGACAGCCCCAGCATTTT
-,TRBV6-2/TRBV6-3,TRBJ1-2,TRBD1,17,CASSQLGQGHYYRGYTF,TGTGCCAGCAGCCAACTAGGACAGGGACACTACTATCGTGGCTACACCTTC
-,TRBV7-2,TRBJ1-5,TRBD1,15,CASSDTGGDNQPQHF,TGTGCCAGCAGCGATACAGGGGGAGACAATCAGCCCCAGCATTTT